The 20 T cell receptor beta chains in this list originate from one sample, sequenced in a study of T cells in Graves' hyperthyroidism and ophthalmopathy (dated by TCRdb to about 2019). Library preparation employed multiplex PCR. Sequencing was performed on an Illumina HiSeq 2000. The TCR beta CDR3 regions were amplified from RNA transcripts. A first-round RT-PCR of the TCR CDR3 used the HTBI primer set with the Qiagen OneStep RT-PCR kit. Clones were called with MiXCR by TCRdb after fastp trimmed the public reads at Q25, and only in-frame beta chains were retained. Rows with a matching CDR3 protein are joined into one entry that keeps the most common DNA and genes. This sample gives hundreds of thousands of distinct CDR3 sequences in total; 38% of them show up just once. The ten largest clonotypes hold about 8.9% of the sample. The sample consisted of blood. The source of these receptors is a man in his late teens or twenties with Graves' hyperthyroidism.

This sequence joins TRBV20-1 and TRBJ1-4; D uncertain. V shed 1 base and J shed 5 bases, with 8 bases lying between them. The CDR3 is made up of 13 amino acids. Germline CDR1 is DFQATT and CDR2 is SNEGSKA (reference sequence). The CDR3 loop reads CSARVASNEKLFF. CDR3 coding DNA: TGCAGTGCTAGAGTCGCTTCAAATGAAAAACTGTTTTTT.

The table lists this clonotype with many counts. J is TRBJ2-7 and V is TRBV14, with 8 bases identical to TRBD2. The CDR3 is made up of 15 amino acids. J was trimmed by 2 bases and V by 2 bases; bases with no gene match: 5. Germline lookup yields CDR1 SGHDN and CDR2 FVKESK. The CDR3 bases are TGTGCCAGCAGCCAACTACTAGCGGTTACCTACGAGCAGTACTTC. Protein: CASSQLLAVTYEQYF.

The V and J genes are TRBV15 and TRBJ2-3; the D gene is possibly TRBD2 (5 bases). CDR3 length equals 13 residues. The germline V gene has CDR1 LNHNV and CDR2 YYDKDF (reference sequence). V lost 0 bases, J lost 6 bases, and 7 bases lay in between. This CDR3 reads CATSRDPGDTQYF. DNA of the CDR3: TGTGCCACCAGCAGAGATCCGGGGGATACGCAGTATTTT.

This clonotype has only one observation. The rearrangement joins TRBV15 to TRBJ1-5, with D unresolved. Deletions cut 0 bases from V and 0 bases from J, with 9 bases between. From germline, CDR1 is LNHNV and CDR2 YYDKDF (reference sequence). The CDR3 runs 16 residues. For the CDR3, the DNA is TGTGCCACCAGCAGAGATGTGGGTGATAGCAATCAGCCCCAGCATTTT. It is translated as CATSRDVGDSNQPQHF.

For this clonotype: Without the conserved terminal phenylalanine or tryptophan, this CDR3 likely stems from a read error. The chain links TRBV7-6 to TRBJ2-7; D call uncertain. Germline V gene lookup returns CDR1 SGHVS and CDR2 FNYEAQ. The CDR3 length is 11 residues. V was trimmed by 2 bases and J by 6 bases, leaving 5 bases between them. Here the CDR3 DNA reads TGTGCCAGCAGCTTAACTTTCGAGCAGTACCTC. Translation gives CASSLTFEQYL.

This rearrangement joins TRBV5-6 to TRBJ1-1, with TRBD1 as a possible D gene (5 bases). Looked up from germline, CDR1 is SGHDT and CDR2 is YYEEEE. This CDR3 comprises 15 residues. Trimming took off 4 bases at V and 1 base at J, with 14 bases between the two ends. CDR3 nucleotide sequence: TGTGCCAGCAGCCCCCTCGGGGACCCGAACACTGAAGCTTTCTTT. It yields the protein CASSPLGDPNTEAFF.

The rearrangement uses TRBV7-9 and TRBJ1-4; 7 positions match TRBD1. The CDR3 is 14 amino acids. The germline V gene encodes CDR1 SEHNR and CDR2 FQNEAQ (reference sequence). V was pared by 5 bases and J by 8 bases, with 8 bases of the junction left unmatched. CDR3 protein: CASSPRDSGEKLFF. The CDR3 DNA reads as TGTGCCAGCAGCCCCCGGGACAGTGGGGAAAAACTGTTTTTT.

This clonotype appeared a few times. The chain links TRBV20-1 to TRBJ2-2; 11 bases match TRBD1. The V gene's germline CDR1 is DFQATT and CDR2 SNEGSKA (reference sequence). V dropped 1 base and J dropped 3; count of bases not matched to a gene: 1. The CDR3 has 15 amino acids. The CDR3 DNA reads TGCAGTGCTAGAGGGGACAGGGGGGACACCGGGGAGCTGTTTTTT. It codes for CSARGDRGDTGELFF.

The chain links TRBV29-1 to TRBJ1-4; perhaps TRBD1 as D (5 bases). Trimming left V 0 bases short and J 3 bases short, with 8 bases between. Germline CDR1 SQVTM, CDR2 ANQGSEA. The CDR3 spans 14 residues. Written as DNA, the CDR3 is TGCAGCGTTGAAGATGTGGGGGCTAATGAAAAACTGTTTTTT. This codes for CSVEDVGANEKLFF.

In this sample, this clonotype turned up a few times. The chain joins TRBV10-3 to TRBJ2-5, with D possibly TRBD2 on 5 matching bases. The V end was cut by 3 bases, the J end by 2 bases, with 13 bases between. Germline V lookup: CDR1 ENHRY, CDR2 SYGVKD. The CDR3 has 15 amino acids. This CDR3 is CAISEFGSRQETQYF. Written as DNA, the CDR3 is TGTGCCATCAGTGAATTTGGGAGTCGTCAAGAGACCCAGTACTTC.

This clonotype has ten or more counts. The chain uses TRBV2 and TRBJ1-1; 8 nucleotides agree with TRBD1. The germline gives CDR1 SNHLY, CDR2 FYNNEI. J was trimmed by 1 base and V by 6 bases; bases with no gene match: 4. The CDR3 has 14 residues. CDR3 in DNA: TGTGCCAGCAGGGCGGGGACAGGGAACACTGAAGCTTTCTTT. Residues: CASRAGTGNTEAFF.

The chain uses TRBV7-2 and TRBJ1-4; 8 bases fit TRBD1. The CDR3 runs 16 residues. The J segment lost 5 bases and the V segment lost 2 bases, leaving 7 bases of the junction unmatched. Germline CDR1 SGHTA, CDR2 FQGNSA. The CDR3 here is CASSLRGQAANEKLFF. As DNA, the CDR3 is TGTGCCAGCAGCTTAAGGGGACAGGCCGCAAATGAAAAACTGTTTTTT. The variable domain in full, completed from reference TRBV7-2 and TRBJ1-4, reads GAGVSQSPSNKVTEKGKDVELRCDPISGHTALYWYRQSLGQGLEFLIYFQGNSAPDKSGLPSDRFSAERTGGSVSTLTIQRTQQEDSAVYLCASSLRGQAANEKLFFGSGTQLSVL.

This clonotype showed up many times. Sequence at one end of the junction differs from germline and may be a read error. The chain joins TRBV4-1 to TRBJ1-1, with 10 bases aligning to TRBD1. Germline-derived CDR1 and CDR2 are MGHRA and YSYEKL. This CDR3 region has 13 residues. As DNA, the CDR3 is TGTGCCAGCAGCCAGGACAGGGGGACTGAAGCTTTCTTT. Amino acids: CASSQDRGTEAFF.

The genes are TRBV4-1 and TRBJ2-7, with TRBD2 as a possible D gene (6 bases). This CDR3 is 14 amino acids long. V was shortened by 5 bases and J by 5 bases, with 16 bases between the two germline ends. The germline gives CDR1 MGHRA, CDR2 YSYEKL. The CDR3 DNA reads as TGCGCCAGCAGCTTCGGGACTCTCCAGGACGAGCAGTACTTC. Its protein product is CASSFGTLQDEQYF.

This clonotype has ten or more counts. The chain couples TRBV12-3 or TRBV12-4 to TRBJ2-5; the D gene could be TRBD1 or TRBD2 (5 bases each). V was clipped by 3 bases and J by 4 bases, with 12 bases between them. This CDR3 region has 14 residues. As DNA, the CDR3 is TGTGCCAGCAGTTTCGTTGGGGGTGGAGAGACCCAGTACTTC. It specifies CASSFVGGGETQYF.

This clonotype was detected only a few times. The chain joins TRBV5-1 to TRBJ1-5, with D unresolved. Germline CDR1 reads SGHRS; CDR2 reads YFSETQ. The CDR3 contains 14 residues. Trimming took off 5 bases at V and 2 bases at J, with 11 bases between the two ends. As DNA, the CDR3 is TGCGCCAGCAGACTGGGCGACGGCAATCAGCCCCAGCATTTT. This codes for CASRLGDGNQPQHF. The variable domain in full, completed from reference TRBV5-1 and TRBJ1-5, reads KAGVTQTPRYLIKTRGQQVTLSCSPISGHRSVSWYQQTPGQGLQFLFEYFSETQRNKGNFPGRFSGRQFSNSRSEMNVSTLELGDSALYLCASRLGDGNQPQHFGDGTRLSIL.

This clonotype was observed a few times. The chain joins TRBV19 to TRBJ2-7, with TRBD1 identical over 9 bases. CDR1 is LNHDA and CDR2 is SQIVND in the germline V gene (reference sequence). The CDR3 consists of 16 residues. Germline trimming cut 4 bases from V and 4 bases from J; bases unmatched to any gene: 11. Here the CDR3 reads CASSSRQGDRTYEQYF. The CDR3 DNA follows: TGTGCCAGTAGTAGCCGACAGGGGGATCGCACATACGAGCAGTACTTC.

CDR3 nucleotides: TGTGCCAGGGCTGGCCCTCCCTACGAGCAGTACTTC. Protein product: CARAGPPYEQYF. The gene calls are TRBV11-3 and TRBJ2-7; D gene uncertain. The length of the CDR3 is 12 residues. Germline lookup yields CDR1 SGHNT and CDR2 YENEEA. Trimming cost V 9 bases and J 2 bases, with 11 bases left between them.

The rearrangement uses TRBV10-3 and TRBJ1-5; 8 bases agree with TRBD1. Germline V lookup: CDR1 ENHRY, CDR2 SYGVKD. The CDR3 consists of 15 residues. Trimming at V came to 10 bases and at J to 1 base, leaving 9 bases not matched to a gene. CDR3 bases: TGTGCCAGCTCAGCCTGGACAGGGAGCAATCAGCCCCAGCATTTT. This translates into CASSAWTGSNQPQHF.

This clonotype occurred many times. J is TRBJ2-5 and V is TRBV6-1; D perhaps matches TRBD2 (6 bases). Deletions cut 7 bases from V and 2 bases from J, with 14 bases between. CDR1 is MNHNS, CDR2 SASEGT, per germline. This CDR3 region has 14 residues. CDR3 nucleotides: TGTGCCAGCACCTCACTAGCACGACAAGAGACCCAGTACTTC. As protein: CASTSLARQETQYF.